This entry lists 5 T cell receptor beta chains sequenced from one sample in a study of blood T cell repertoires in COVID-19. Sequenced by immunoSEQ multiplex PCR; TCRdb stores in-frame clones only, minus some. The sample consists of about 72,000 clones, roughly nine tenths of them appearing once. Sample: peripheral blood. All receptors come from a human donor in a cohort sampled during active COVID-19.

The chain combines TRBV7-6 with TRBJ2-2; 15 nucleotides agree with TRBD2. Germline-derived CDR1 and CDR2 are SGHVS and FNYEAQ. The CDR3 consists of 18 residues. V gave up 5 bases and J gave up 5 bases; unmatched junction bases: 9. The CDR3 protein is CASSRTSGGAGETGELFF. As DNA, the CDR3 is TGTGCCAGCAGCCGGACTAGCGGGGGGGCCGGAGAGACCGGGGAGCTGTTTTTT.

V and J are TRBV30 and TRBJ2-7; TRBD2 aligns across 12 bases. Germline-derived CDR1 and CDR2 are GTSNPN and SVGIG (reference sequence). The V and J ends lost 1 base and 1 base, in that order; junction bases with no gene match: 5. The CDR3 is 16 residues long. CDR3 amino acids: CAWSGLGLAGSYEQYF. CDR3 DNA sequence: TGTGCCTGGAGTGGACTCGGACTAGCGGGATCCTACGAGCAGTACTTC.

The rearrangement links TRBV19 to TRBJ2-7, with D possibly TRBD1 on 6 matching bases. V was clipped by 1 base and J by 2 bases, with 9 bases between them. The germline gives CDR1 LNHDA, CDR2 SQIVND (reference sequence). The CDR3 contains 14 residues. The CDR3 region has the DNA TGTGCCAGTAGTATAGTAGGGGGAACCTACGAGCAGTACTTC. Residues: CASSIVGGTYEQYF.

The chain joins TRBV3-1 (or the pseudogene TRBV3-2) to TRBJ2-1; TRBD2 agrees at 13 bases. Looked up from germline, CDR1 is LGHDT and CDR2 is YNNKEL (reference sequence). V dropped 4 bases and J dropped 9; count of bases not matched to a gene: 6. The length of the CDR3 is 15 residues. The CDR3 here is CASSLGLAGVSEQFF. For the CDR3, the DNA is TGTGCCAGCAGCCTCGGACTAGCGGGGGTGAGTGAGCAGTTCTTC.

This rearrangement joins TRBV18 to TRBJ1-1, with D tentatively TRBD1 (5 bases). The CDR3 has 13 residues. Germline V CDR1 and CDR2: KGHSH, LQKENI. V was clipped by 0 bases and J by 4 bases, with 6 bases between them. In DNA, the CDR3 is TGTGCCAGCTCACCACCGGGGGGCACTGAAGCTTTCTTT. This encodes CASSPPGGTEAFF.